What follows are 10 T cell receptor beta chains derived from one specimen sequenced in a study of response to subunit inactivated influenza vaccine. TCRdb recomputed calls from the RT-PCR reads with MiXCR, one row per CDR3 protein. The sample includes 290,000 or so distinct CDR3 sequences, around 22% seen only once; the top ten take about a tenth. Sequencing was performed on PBMCs from blood, taken less than 22 months after vaccination. The receptors stem from a man in his fifties or sixties who received an inactivated influenza vaccine.

The V call is TRBV4-2, the J call TRBJ2-7; maybe TRBD1 (5 bases). The CDR3 is made up of 13 amino acids. Trimming cost V 6 bases and J 6 bases, with 15 bases left between them. The germline V gene has CDR1 LGHNA and CDR2 YNFKEQ. In nucleotides, the CDR3 is TGTGCCAGCAGTCTTCCCAGGGTGGGCGAGCAGTACTTC. It yields the protein CASSLPRVGEQYF.

This rearrangement joins TRBV12-3 or TRBV12-4 to TRBJ2-1; a weak D match, TRBD2 (5 bases). The CDR3 length is 10 residues. Trimming left V 10 bases short and J 4 bases short, with 5 bases between. DNA for the CDR3: TGTGCCACGGGGTACAATGAGCAGTTCTTC. This gives the protein CATGYNEQFF.

The chain employs TRBV20-1 and TRBJ2-2; tentative D call: TRBD1 (6 bases). Germline values: CDR1 DFQATT, CDR2 SNEGSKA (reference sequence). V gave up 3 bases and J gave up 5 bases, with 10 bases separating them. This CDR3 spans 13 amino acids. The CDR3 spells CSASTGITGELFF. Written as DNA, the CDR3 is TGCAGTGCTAGCACAGGGATTACCGGGGAGCTGTTTTTT.

In its sample, this clonotype was seen a few times. The chain has TRBV7-2 and TRBJ1-6, with 9 positions matching TRBD1. The V gene's germline CDR1 is SGHTA and CDR2 FQGNSA. V trimming: 5 bases; J trimming: 9 bases; junction bases outside the gene matches: 8. This CDR3 is built from 15 residues. CDR3 in DNA: TGTGCCAGCAGCCAACAGGGGGCCCTTGGTTCACCCCTCCACTTT. It translates to CASSQQGALGSPLHF.

This sequence joins TRBV27 and TRBJ2-2, with a tentative D call TRBD2 (5 bases). Germline CDR1 is MNHEY and CDR2 is SMNVEV (reference sequence). Trimming pared 3 bases from V and 6 bases from J, leaving 23 bases between. This CDR3 is 18 amino acids long. DNA for the CDR3: TGTGCCAGCAGTTTCGGGTCGGACTTCTGGTCCCGGGCCGGGGAGCTGTTTTTT. Its protein product is CASSFGSDFWSRAGELFF.

There are a few counts of this clonotype. The J gene is TRBJ2-3, the V gene TRBV14; TRBD2 matches 7 bases. This CDR3 region has 15 residues. The germline CDR1 and CDR2 sequences are SGHDN and FVKESK. V gave up 3 bases and J gave up 9 bases; unmatched junction bases: 12. CDR3 DNA: TGTGCCAGCAGCCATGCCCGAAGGACGCGGGAGACGCAGTATTTT. Protein: CASSHARRTRETQYF.

This clonotype was observed at least ten times. J is TRBJ1-1 and V is TRBV3-1, with a tentative D call TRBD1 (5 bases). The V end lost 1 base, the J end lost 6 bases, and 21 bases lay between the germline ends. The CDR3 runs 17 residues. CDR1 and CDR2 (germline): LGHDT, YNNKEL (reference sequence). CDR3 sequence: CASSQVSLLTGGSEAFF. CDR3 DNA: TGTGCCAGCAGCCAAGTTAGCCTCTTAACGGGGGGATCTGAAGCTTTCTTT. The full variable domain, its missing parts supplied by reference TRBV3-1 and TRBJ1-1, is DTAVSQTPKYLVTQMGNDKSIKCEQNLGHDTMYWYKQDSKKFLKIMFSYNNKELIINETVPNRFSPKSPDKAHLNLHINSLELGDSAVYFCASSQVSLLTGGSEAFFGQGTRLTVV.

This sequence joins TRBV4-1 and TRBJ2-1, with TRBD1 matching 9 bases. V shed 2 bases and J 8 bases; nucleotides not matched to a gene: 4. Looked up from germline, CDR1 is MGHRA and CDR2 is YSYEKL. The CDR3 spans 14 residues. CDR3 in amino acids: CASSQFDRGDEQFF. The CDR3 bases are TGCGCCAGCAGCCAATTCGACAGGGGGGATGAGCAGTTCTTC.

There are a few counts of this clonotype. The CDR3 DNA follows: TGTGCCAGCAGCCTACAAAGACAGGGAACAGGGGGACACACTGAAGCTTTCTTT. Amino acid sequence: CASSLQRQGTGGHTEAFF. This rearrangement joins TRBV11-2 to TRBJ1-1, with 8 nucleotides matching TRBD1. The trim removed 5 bases at V and 3 bases at J, leaving 17 bases unmatched. There are 18 residues in the CDR3. Germline V gene sequence: CDR1 SGHAT, CDR2 FQNNGV.

This clonotype came up a few times. The CDR3 bases are TGTGCCAGCAGACAAACAGGGGGCGCGGACACTGAAGCTTTCTTT. Protein product: CASRQTGGADTEAFF. This chain joins TRBV12-3 or TRBV12-4 and TRBJ1-1, with 9 bases identical to TRBD1. V shed 6 bases and J 3 bases; nucleotides not matched to a gene: 8. CDR3 length: 15 amino acids.